This TCR beta chain was identified during a study of neurological immune-mediated disorders. TCRdb independently ran MiXCR on the 5' RACE reads; one entry per CDR3 protein. The sample lists 19,000 or so distinct CDR3 sequences; 12% to 15% were seen once. Losses at the gene ends were 4 bases for V and 0 bases for J; bases not matched to a gene: 8. The CDR3 covers 18 residues. At least ten counts were recorded for this clonotype. Sample: CD4+ T cells from blood. The J gene is TRBJ2-1, the V gene TRBV12-3 or TRBV12-4; 11 bases align to TRBD2. The source is a woman aged 55-69 years with HTLV-1-associated myelopathy (HAM/TSP). This CDR3 is CASSYAQGLADSYNEQFF. In nucleotides, the CDR3 is TGTGCCAGCAGTTATGCCCAGGGACTAGCGGACTCCTACAATGAGCAGTTCTTC.